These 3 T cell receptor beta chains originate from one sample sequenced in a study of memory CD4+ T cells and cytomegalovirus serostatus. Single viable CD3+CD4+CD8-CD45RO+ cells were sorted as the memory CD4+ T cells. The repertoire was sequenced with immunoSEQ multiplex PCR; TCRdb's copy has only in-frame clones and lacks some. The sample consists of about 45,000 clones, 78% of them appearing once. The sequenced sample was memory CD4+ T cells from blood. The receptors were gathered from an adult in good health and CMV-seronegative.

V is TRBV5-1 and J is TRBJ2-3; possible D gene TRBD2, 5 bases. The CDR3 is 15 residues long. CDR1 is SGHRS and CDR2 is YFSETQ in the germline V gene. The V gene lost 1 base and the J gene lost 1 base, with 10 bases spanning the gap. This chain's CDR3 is CASSLFGRGTDTQYF. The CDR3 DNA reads TGCGCCAGCAGCTTGTTCGGGCGGGGCACAGATACGCAGTATTTT.

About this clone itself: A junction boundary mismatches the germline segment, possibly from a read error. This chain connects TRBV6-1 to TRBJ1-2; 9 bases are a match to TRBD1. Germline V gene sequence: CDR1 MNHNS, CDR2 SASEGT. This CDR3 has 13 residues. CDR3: CASTLQGAKGSYF. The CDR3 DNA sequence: TGTGCCAGCACCCTACAGGGGGCTAAGGGGTCCTACTTC.

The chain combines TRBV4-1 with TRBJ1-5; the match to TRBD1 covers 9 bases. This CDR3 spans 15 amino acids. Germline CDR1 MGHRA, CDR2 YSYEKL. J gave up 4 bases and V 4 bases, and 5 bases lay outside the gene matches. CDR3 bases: TGCGCCAGCAGCCGTTCCGGGACAGGGAATCAGCCCCAGCATTTT. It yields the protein CASSRSGTGNQPQHF.